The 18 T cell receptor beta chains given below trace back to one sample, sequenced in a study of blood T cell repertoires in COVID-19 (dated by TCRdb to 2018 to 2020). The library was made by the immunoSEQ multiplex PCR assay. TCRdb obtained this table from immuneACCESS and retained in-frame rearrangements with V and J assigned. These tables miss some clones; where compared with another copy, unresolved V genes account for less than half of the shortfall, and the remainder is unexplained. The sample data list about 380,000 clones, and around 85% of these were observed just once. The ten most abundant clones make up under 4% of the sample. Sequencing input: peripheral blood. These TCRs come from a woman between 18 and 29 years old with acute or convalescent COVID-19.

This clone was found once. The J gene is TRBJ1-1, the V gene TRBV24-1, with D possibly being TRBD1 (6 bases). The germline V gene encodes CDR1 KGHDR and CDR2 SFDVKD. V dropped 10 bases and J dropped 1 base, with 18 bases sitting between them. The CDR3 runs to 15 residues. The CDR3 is CATTHSRGWNTEAFF. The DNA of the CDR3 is TGTGCCACGACTCATAGCAGGGGTTGGAACACTGAAGCTTTCTTT.

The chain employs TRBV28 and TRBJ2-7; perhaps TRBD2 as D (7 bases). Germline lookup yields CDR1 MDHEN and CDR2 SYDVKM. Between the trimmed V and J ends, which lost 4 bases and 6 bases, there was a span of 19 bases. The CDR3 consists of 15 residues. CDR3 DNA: TGTGCCAGCAGTTCCTCCCGTGGGGGGGCCTCCGAGCAGTACTTC. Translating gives CASSSSRGGASEQYF.

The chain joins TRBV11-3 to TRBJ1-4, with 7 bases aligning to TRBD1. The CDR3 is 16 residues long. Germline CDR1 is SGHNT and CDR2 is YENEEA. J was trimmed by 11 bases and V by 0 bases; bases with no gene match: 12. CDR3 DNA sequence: TGTGCCAGCAGCTTAGAAAGTAGGGGGCGCCGGAGCAAACTGTTTTTT. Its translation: CASSLESRGRRSKLFF.

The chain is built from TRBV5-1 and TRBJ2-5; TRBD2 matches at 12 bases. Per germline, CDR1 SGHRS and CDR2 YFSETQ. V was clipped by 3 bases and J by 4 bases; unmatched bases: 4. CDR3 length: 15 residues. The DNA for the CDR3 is TGCGCCAGCAGCTGGACTAGCGGGATCAGAGAGACCCAGTACTTC. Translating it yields CASSWTSGIRETQYF.

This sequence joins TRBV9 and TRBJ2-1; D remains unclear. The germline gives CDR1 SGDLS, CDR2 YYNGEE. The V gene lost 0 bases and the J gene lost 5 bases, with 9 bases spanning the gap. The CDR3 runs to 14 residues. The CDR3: CASSVGNSNNEQFF. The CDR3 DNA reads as TGTGCCAGCAGCGTAGGAAACAGCAACAATGAGCAGTTCTTC.

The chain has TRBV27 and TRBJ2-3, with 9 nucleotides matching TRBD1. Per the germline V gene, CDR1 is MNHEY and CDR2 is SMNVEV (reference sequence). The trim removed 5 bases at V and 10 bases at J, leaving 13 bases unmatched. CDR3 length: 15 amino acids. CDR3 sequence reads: CASSPNRDRVFAQYF. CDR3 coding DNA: TGTGCCAGCAGTCCGAACCGGGACAGGGTCTTTGCGCAGTATTTT.

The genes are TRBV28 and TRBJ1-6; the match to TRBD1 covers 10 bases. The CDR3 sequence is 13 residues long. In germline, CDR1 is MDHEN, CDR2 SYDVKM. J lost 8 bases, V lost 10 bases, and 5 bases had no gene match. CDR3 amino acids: CANKDRGDSPLHF. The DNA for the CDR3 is TGTGCCAACAAGGACAGGGGGGATTCACCCCTCCACTTT.

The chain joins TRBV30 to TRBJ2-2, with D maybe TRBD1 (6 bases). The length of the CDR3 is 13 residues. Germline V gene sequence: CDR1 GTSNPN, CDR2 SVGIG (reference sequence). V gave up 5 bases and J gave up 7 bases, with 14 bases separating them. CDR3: CAWATGSGGELFF. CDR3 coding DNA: TGTGCCTGGGCGACAGGCTCGGGCGGGGAGCTGTTTTTT.

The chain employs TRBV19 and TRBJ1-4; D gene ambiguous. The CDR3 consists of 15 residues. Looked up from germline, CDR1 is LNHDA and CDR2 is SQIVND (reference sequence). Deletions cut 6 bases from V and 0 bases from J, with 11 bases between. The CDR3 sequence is CASRGRGATNEKLFF. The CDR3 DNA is TGTGCCAGTAGAGGACGGGGTGCAACTAATGAAAAACTGTTTTTT.

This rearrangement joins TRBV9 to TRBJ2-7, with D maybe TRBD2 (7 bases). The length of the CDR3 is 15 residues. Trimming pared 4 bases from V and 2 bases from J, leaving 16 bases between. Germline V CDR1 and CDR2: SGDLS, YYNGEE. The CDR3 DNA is TGTGCCAGCAGCTTGGGGGGGGCGCAGACCTACGAGCAGTACTTC. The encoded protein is CASSLGGAQTYEQYF.

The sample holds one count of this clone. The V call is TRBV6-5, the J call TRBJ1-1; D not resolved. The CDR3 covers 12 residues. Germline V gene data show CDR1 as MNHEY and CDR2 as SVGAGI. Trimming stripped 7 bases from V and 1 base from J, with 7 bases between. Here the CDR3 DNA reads TGTGCCAGCAAGTCGGGGAACACTGAAGCTTTCTTT. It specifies CASKSGNTEAFF.

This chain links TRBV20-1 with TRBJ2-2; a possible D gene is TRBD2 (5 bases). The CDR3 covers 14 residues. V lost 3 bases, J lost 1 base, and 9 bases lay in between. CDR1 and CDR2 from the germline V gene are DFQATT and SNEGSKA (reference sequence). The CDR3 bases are TGCAGTGCTAGTAGAGGGATGAACACCGGGGAGCTGTTTTTT. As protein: CSASRGMNTGELFF.

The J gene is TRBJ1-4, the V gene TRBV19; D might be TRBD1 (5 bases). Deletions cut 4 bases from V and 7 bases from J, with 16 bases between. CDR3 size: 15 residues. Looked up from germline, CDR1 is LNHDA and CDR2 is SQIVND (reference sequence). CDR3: CASSTGTYVGEKLFF. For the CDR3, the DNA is TGTGCCAGTAGTACCGGGACTTACGTTGGTGAAAAACTGTTTTTT.

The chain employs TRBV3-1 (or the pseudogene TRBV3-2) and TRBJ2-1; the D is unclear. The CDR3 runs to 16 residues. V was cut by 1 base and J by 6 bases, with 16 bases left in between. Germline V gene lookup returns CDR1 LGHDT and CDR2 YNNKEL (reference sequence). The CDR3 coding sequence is TGTGCCAGCAGCCAAGCATTGCGACTCCTCCCCAATGAGCAGTTCTTC. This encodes CASSQALRLLPNEQFF.

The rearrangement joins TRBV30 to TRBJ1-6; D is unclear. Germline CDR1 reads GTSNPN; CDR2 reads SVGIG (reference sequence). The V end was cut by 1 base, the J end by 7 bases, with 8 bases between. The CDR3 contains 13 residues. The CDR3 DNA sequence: TGTGCCTGGAGTGCTGAAGAGAATTCACCCCTCCACTTT. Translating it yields CAWSAEENSPLHF.

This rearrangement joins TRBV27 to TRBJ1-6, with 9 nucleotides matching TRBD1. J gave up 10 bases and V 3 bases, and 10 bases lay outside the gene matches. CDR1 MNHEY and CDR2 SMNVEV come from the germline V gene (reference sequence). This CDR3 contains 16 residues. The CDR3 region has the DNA TGTGCCAGCAGTTTCTACCGGGACAGGGTAGACTCACCCCTCCACTTT. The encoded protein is CASSFYRDRVDSPLHF.

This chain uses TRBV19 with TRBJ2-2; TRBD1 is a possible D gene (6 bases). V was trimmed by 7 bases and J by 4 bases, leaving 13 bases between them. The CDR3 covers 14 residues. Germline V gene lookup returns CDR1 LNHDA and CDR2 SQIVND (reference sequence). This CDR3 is CASKVTGTTGELFF. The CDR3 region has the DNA TGTGCCAGTAAGGTGACAGGAACCACCGGGGAGCTGTTTTTT.

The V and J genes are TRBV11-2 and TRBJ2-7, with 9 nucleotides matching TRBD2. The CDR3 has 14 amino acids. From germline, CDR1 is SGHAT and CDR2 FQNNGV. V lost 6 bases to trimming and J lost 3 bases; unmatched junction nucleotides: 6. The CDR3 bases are TGTGCCAGCAGTCTTAGCGGGAGTCTCTACGAGCAGTACTTC. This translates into CASSLSGSLYEQYF.